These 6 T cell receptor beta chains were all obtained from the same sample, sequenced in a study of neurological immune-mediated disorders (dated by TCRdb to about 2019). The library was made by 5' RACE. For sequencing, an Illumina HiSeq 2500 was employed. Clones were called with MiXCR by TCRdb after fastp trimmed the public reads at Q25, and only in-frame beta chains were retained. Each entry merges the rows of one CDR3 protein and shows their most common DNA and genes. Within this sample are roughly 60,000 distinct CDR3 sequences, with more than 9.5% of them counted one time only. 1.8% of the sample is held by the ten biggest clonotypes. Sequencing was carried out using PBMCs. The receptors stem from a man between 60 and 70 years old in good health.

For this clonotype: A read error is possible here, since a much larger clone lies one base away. The CDR3 coding sequence is TGCAGTGCTCCCTCCAAACAGGGGAGATTCGAGCAGTACTTC. It translates to CSAPSKQGRFEQYF. The rearrangement links TRBV20-1 to TRBJ2-7, with 7 bases that match TRBD1. This CDR3 contains 14 residues. Trimming took 5 bases from V and 6 from J; bases not matched to a gene: 13. Per the germline V gene, CDR1 is DFQATT and CDR2 is SNEGSKA (reference sequence).

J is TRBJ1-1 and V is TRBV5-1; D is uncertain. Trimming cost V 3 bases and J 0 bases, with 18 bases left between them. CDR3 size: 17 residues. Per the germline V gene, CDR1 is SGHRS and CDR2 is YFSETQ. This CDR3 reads CASSSGRVGPLNTEAFF. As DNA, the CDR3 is TGCGCCAGCAGCTCGGGCCGCGTTGGGCCCCTGAACACTGAAGCTTTCTTT.

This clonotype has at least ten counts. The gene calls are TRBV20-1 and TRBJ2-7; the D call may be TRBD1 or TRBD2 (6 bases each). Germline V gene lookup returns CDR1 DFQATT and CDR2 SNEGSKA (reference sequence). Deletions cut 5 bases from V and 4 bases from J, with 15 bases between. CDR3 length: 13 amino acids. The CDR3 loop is CSASGEAGYEQYF. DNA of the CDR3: TGCAGTGCTTCAGGGGAGGCGGGTTACGAGCAGTACTTC.

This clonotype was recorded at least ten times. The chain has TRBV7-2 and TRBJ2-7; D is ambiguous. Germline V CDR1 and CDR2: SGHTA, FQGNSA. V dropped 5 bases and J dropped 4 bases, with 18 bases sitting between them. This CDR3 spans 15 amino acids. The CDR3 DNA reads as TGTGCCAGCAGCCCTCGGTCCGTCCCGTTTTACGAGCAGTACTTC. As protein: CASSPRSVPFYEQYF. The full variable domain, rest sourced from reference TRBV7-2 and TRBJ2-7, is GAGVSQSPSNKVTEKGKDVELRCDPISGHTALYWYRQSLGQGLEFLIYFQGNSAPDKSGLPSDRFSAERTGGSVSTLTIQRTQQEDSAVYLCASSPRSVPFYEQYFGPGTRLTVT.

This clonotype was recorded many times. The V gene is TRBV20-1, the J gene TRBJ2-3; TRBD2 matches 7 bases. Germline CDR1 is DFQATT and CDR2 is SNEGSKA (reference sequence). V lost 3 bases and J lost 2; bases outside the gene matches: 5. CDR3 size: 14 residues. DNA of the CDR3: TGCAGTGCTAGTAGGCGGGGGATCACAGATACGCAGTATTTT. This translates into CSASRRGITDTQYF.

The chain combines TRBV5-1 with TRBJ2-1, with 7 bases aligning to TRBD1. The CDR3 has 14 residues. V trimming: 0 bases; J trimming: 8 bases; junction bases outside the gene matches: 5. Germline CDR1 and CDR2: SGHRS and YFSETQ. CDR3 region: CASSLEQGFDEQFF. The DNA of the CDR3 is TGCGCCAGCAGCTTGGAACAGGGGTTCGATGAGCAGTTCTTC.